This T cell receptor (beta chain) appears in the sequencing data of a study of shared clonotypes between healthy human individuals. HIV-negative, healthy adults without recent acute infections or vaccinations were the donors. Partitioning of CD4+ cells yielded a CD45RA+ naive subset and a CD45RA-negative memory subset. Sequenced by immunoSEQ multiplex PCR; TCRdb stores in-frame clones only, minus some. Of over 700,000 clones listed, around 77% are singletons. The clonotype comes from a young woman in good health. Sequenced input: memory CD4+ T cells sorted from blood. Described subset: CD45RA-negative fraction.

The CDR3 DNA reads as TGCAGCGGGGGAAGGGGGAACACTGAAGCTTTCTTT. This encodes CSGGRGNTEAFF. The genes are TRBV29-1 and TRBJ1-1, with a tentative D call TRBD1 (5 bases). This CDR3 is 12 amino acids long. V shed 7 bases and J shed 1 base, with 10 bases lying between them. Germline assignment: CDR1 SQVTM and CDR2 ANQGSEA. The whole variable domain, remainder taken from reference TRBV29-1 and TRBJ1-1, is SAVISQKPSRDICQRGTSLTIQCQVDSQVTMMFWYRQQPGQSLTLIATANQGSEATYESGFVIDKFPISRPNLTFSTLTVSNMSPEDSSIYLCSGGRGNTEAFFGQGTRLTVV.